This TCR beta chain was recovered during a study of CD8+CD57+ T cells in acquired aplastic anemia. In the study overall: Sorted CD4+ and CD8+ cells yielded DNA averaging around 3.2 ug.

Points from the study as a whole: Overlap between patients and controls comprised just under 30 CD8+ CDR3 sequences. CD8+ Simpson's diversity showed no significant patient-control difference.

Patients picked for sequencing had shown CD8+CD57+ cell expansion detected by flow cytometry. Severe acquired aplastic anemia was diagnosed in all patients. The CDR3 has 13 residues. Trimming stripped 7 bases from V and 6 bases from J, with 10 bases between. Germline V CDR1 and CDR2: SEHNR, FQNEAQ (reference sequence). The study profiled TCR beta VDJ and CDR3 using genomic DNA as template. Via MiXCR, TCRdb re-called the reads, giving one row per CDR3 protein. The top ten clones hold 7% to 9.5% of a sample with 250,000 or so distinct CDR3 sequences, approximately 45% of them seen once. About this clonotype: Its antigen remains unidentified.

This chain joins TRBV7-9 and TRBJ1-6; D is possibly TRBD1 (6 bases). The sample was sorted CD4+, CD8+, or CD8+CD57+ T cells (not recorded which) from PBMCs. The TCR was taken from a human donor with aplastic anemia. The CDR3 sequence: CASKFRGNSPLHF. The CDR3 region has the DNA TGTGCCAGCAAATTCAGGGGTAATTCACCCCTCCACTTT.